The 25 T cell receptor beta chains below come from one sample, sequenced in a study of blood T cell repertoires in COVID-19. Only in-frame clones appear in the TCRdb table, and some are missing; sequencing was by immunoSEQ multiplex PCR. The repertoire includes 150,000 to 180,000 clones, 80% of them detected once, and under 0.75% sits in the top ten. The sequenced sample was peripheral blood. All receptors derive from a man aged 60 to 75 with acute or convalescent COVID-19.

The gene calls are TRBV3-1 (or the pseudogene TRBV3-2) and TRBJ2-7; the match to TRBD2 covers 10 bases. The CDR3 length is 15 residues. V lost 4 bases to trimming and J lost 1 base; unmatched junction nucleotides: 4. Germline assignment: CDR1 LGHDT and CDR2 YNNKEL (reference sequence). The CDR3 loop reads CASSPSGGASYEQYF. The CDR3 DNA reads TGTGCCAGCAGCCCAAGCGGGGGGGCGTCCTACGAGCAGTACTTC.

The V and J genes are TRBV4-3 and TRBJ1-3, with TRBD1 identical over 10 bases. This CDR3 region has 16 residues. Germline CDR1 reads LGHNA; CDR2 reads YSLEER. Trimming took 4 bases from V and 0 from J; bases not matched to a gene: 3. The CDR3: CASSRGQGVSGNTIYF. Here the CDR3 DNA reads TGCGCCAGCAGCCGCGGACAGGGGGTCTCTGGAAACACCATATATTTT.

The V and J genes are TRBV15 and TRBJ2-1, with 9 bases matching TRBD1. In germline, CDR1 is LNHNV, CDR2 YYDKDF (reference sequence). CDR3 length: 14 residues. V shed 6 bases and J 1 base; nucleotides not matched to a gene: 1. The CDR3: CATRGQGSYNEQFF. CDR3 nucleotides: TGTGCCACCAGGGGACAGGGATCCTACAATGAGCAGTTCTTC.

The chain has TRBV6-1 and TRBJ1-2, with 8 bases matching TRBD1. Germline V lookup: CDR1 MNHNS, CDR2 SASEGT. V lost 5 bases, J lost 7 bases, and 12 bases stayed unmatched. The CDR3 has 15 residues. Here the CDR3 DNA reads TGTGCCAGCAGTAAGCCCGGACAGGGCGGAGGTGGCTACACCTTC. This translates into CASSKPGQGGGGYTF.

In DNA form, the CDR3 reads TGTGCCAGCAGAACTGGACTAGCCGGTGAGCAGTTCTTC. Amino acids: CASRTGLAGEQFF. The chain is built from TRBV6-5 and TRBJ2-1; 8 bases agree with TRBD2. The V gene's germline CDR1 is MNHEY and CDR2 SVGAGI. V dropped 6 bases and J dropped 9; count of bases not matched to a gene: 7. There are 13 residues in the CDR3.

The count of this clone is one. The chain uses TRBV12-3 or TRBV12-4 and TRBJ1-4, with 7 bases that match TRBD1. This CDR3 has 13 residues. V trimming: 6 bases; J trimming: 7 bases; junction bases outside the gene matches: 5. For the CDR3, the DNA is TGTGCCAGCAGGGGGACAGAGGGTGAAAAACTGTTTTTT. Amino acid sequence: CASRGTEGEKLFF.

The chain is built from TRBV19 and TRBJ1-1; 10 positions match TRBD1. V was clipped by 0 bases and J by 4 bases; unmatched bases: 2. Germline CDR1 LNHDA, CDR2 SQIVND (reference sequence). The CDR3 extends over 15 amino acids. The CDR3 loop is CASSIDWTGGTEAFF. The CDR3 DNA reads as TGTGCCAGTAGTATAGATTGGACAGGGGGCACTGAAGCTTTCTTT. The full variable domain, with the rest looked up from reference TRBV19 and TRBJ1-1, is DGGITQSPKYLFRKEGQNVTLSCEQNLNHDAMYWYRQDPGQGLRLIYYSQIVNDFQKGDIAEGYSVSREKKESFPLTVTSAQKNPTAFYLCASSIDWTGGTEAFFGQGTRLTVV.

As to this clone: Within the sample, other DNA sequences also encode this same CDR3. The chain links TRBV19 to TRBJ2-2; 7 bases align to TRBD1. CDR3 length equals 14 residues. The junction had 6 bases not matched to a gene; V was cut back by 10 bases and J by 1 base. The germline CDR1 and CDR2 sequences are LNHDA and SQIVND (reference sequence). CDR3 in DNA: TGTGCCACTAGACAGGGTCGGAACACCGGGGAGCTGTTTTTT. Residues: CATRQGRNTGELFF. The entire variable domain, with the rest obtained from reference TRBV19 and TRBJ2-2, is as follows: DGGITQSPKYLFRKEGQNVTLSCEQNLNHDAMYWYRQDPGQGLRLIYYSQIVNDFQKGDIAEGYSVSREKKESFPLTVTSAQKNPTAFYLCATRQGRNTGELFFGEGSRLTVL.

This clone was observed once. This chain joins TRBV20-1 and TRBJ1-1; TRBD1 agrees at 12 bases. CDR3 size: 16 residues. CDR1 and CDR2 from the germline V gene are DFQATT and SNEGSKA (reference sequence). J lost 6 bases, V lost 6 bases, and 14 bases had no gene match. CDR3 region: CSASGGWDRGLSEAFF. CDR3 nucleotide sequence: TGCAGTGCGAGTGGCGGGTGGGACAGGGGGCTCTCTGAAGCTTTCTTT.

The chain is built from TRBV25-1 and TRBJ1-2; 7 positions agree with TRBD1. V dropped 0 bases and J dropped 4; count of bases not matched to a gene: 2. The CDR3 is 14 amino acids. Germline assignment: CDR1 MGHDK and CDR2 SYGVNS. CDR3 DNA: TGTGCCAGCAGTGAATATTGGGACAGCTATGGCTACACCTTC. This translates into CASSEYWDSYGYTF.

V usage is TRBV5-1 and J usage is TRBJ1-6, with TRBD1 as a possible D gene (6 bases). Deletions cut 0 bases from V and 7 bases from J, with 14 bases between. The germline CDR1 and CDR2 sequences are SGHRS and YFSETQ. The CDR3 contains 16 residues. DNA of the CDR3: TGCGCCAGCAGCTTGGCCGGGGGGCAGGTGAATTCACCCCTCCACTTT. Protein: CASSLAGGQVNSPLHF.

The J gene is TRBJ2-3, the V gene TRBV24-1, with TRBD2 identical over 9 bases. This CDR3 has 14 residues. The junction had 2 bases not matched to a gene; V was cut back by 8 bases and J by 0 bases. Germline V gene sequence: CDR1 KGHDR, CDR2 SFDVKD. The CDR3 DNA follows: TGTGCCACCAATAGCGGGAGAAGCACAGATACGCAGTATTTT. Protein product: CATNSGRSTDTQYF.

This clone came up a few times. CDR3 region: CASSSGGYYGYTF. CDR3 in DNA: TGTGCCAGCTCCTCAGGGGGTTACTATGGCTACACCTTC. The chain uses TRBV12-3 or TRBV12-4 and TRBJ1-2; 7 positions agree with TRBD1. The CDR3 extends over 13 amino acids. The V and J ends lost 8 bases and 3 bases, in that order; junction bases with no gene match: 6.

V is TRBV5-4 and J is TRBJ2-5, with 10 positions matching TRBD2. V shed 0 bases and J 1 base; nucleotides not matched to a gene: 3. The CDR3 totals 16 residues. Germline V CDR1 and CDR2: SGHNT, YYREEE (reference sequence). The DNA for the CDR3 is TGTGCCAGCAGCTTGGTTAGCGGGGGGTCCCAAGAGACCCAGTACTTC. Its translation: CASSLVSGGSQETQYF.

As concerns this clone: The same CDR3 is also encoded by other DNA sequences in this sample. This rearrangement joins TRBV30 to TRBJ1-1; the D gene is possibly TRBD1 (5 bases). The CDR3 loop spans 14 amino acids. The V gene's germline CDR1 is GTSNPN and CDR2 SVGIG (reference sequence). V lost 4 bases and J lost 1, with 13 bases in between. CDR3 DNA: TGTGCCTGGACCGGGCAAACAGGGAACACTGAAGCTTTCTTT. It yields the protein CAWTGQTGNTEAFF.

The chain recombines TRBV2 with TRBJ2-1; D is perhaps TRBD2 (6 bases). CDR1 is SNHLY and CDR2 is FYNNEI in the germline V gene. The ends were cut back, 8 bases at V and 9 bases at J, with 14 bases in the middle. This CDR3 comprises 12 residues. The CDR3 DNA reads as TGTGCCAGCCTGGGTGGGGGAGGTGAGCAGTTCTTC. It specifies CASLGGGGEQFF.

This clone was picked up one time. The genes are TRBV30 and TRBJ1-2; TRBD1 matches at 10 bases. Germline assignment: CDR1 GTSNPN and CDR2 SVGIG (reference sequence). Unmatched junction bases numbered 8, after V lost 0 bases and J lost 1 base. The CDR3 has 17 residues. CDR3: CAWSVPSTGGVNYGYTF. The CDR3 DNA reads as TGTGCCTGGAGTGTACCGTCGACAGGGGGCGTTAACTATGGCTACACCTTC. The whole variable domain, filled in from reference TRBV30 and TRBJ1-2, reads SQTIHQWPATLVQPVGSPLSLECTVEGTSNPNLYWYRQAAGRGLQLLFYSVGIGQISSEVPQNLSASRPQDRQFILSSKKLLLSDSGFYLCAWSVPSTGGVNYGYTFGSGTRLTVV.

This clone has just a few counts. CDR3 sequence (DNA): TGTGCCAGCAGCTACACAGCAGTTGGGTGGAACACTGAAGCTTTCTTT. Protein product: CASSYTAVGWNTEAFF. This chain links TRBV5-4 with TRBJ1-1; D call uncertain. Germline V gene lookup returns CDR1 SGHNT and CDR2 YYREEE (reference sequence). The CDR3 has 16 amino acids. Trimming pared 3 bases from V and 1 base from J, leaving 16 bases between.

CDR3 in DNA: TGTGCCAGCTCAACCGGACAGGGTGAAGCTTTCTTT. Protein product: CASSTGQGEAFF. The chain is built from TRBV18 and TRBJ1-1; 8 positions agree with TRBD1. Germline loops: CDR1 KGHSH, CDR2 LQKENI. This CDR3 contains 12 residues. The ends lost 5 bases at V and 7 bases at J; junction bases unmatched: 3.

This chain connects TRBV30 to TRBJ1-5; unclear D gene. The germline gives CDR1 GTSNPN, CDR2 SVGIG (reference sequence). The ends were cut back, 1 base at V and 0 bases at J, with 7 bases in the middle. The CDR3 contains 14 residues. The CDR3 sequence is CAWSGGDSNQPQHF. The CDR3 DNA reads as TGTGCCTGGAGTGGTGGAGATAGCAATCAGCCCCAGCATTTT.

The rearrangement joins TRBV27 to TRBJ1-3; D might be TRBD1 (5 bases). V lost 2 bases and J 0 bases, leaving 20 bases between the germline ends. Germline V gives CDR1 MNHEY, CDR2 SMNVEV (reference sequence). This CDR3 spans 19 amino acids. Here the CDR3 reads CASSLPISTEFSSGNTIYF. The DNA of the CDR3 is TGTGCCAGCAGTTTACCCATTTCGACAGAATTTAGCTCTGGAAACACCATATATTTT.

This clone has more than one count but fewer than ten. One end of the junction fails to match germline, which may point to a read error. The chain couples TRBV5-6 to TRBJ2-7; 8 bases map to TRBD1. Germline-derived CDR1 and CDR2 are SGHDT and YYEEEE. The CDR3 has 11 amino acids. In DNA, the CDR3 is TGTGCCAGCAGCTTGGTGGGACAGGAGACCTTC. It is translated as CASSLVGQETF.

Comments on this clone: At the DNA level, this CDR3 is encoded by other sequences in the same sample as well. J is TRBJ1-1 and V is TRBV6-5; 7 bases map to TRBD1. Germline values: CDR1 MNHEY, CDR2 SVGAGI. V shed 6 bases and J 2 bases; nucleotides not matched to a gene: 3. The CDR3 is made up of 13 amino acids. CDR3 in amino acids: CASRGTANTEAFF. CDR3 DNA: TGTGCCAGCAGGGGGACAGCCAACACTGAAGCTTTCTTT.

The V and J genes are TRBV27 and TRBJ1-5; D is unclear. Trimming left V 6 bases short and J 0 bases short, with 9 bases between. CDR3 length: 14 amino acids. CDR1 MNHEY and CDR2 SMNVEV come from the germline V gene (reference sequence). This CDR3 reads CASRILGSNQPQHF. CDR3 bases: TGTGCCAGCAGGATTCTAGGTAGCAATCAGCCCCAGCATTTT.

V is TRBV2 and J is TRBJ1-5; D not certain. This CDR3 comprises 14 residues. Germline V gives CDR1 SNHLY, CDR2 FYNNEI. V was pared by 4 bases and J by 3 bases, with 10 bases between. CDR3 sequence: CASSVERYNQPQHF. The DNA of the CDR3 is TGTGCCAGCAGTGTAGAGAGGTACAATCAGCCCCAGCATTTT.